This TCR beta chain is drawn from a study of preoperative IRX-2 immunotherapy in early breast cancer. Germline CDR1 reads LGHNT; CDR2 reads FRNRAP. The CDR3 runs to 17 residues. The V gene end was trimmed by 1 base and the J gene end by 1 base; junction bases not matched to a gene: 3. The table came from immunoSEQ multiplex PCR; TCRdb's copy has only in-frame clones and leaves some out. In the table there are about 26,000 clones, roughly 80% of which are singletons. Treatment of the sample: preoperative locoregional IRX-2 cytokine immunotherapy. This material consisted of lymph node tissue, taken after IRX-2 immunotherapy. The receptor was derived from a human donor with breast cancer. The chain joins TRBV12-5 to TRBJ2-3; 12 nucleotides match TRBD2. CDR3 loop: CASGLGLAGEGTDTQYF. CDR3 nucleotide sequence: TGTGCTAGTGGTTTGGGACTAGCGGGAGAGGGCACAGATACGCAGTATTTT.